This record covers a single TCR beta chain. This record belongs to a study of blood T cell repertoires in COVID-19. Study-wide background: Acute and convalescent COVID-19 specimens originated in the United States, Italy and Spain. From T cells, B-cell-depleted T cells, or PBMCs came the material, which was cDNA or gDNA.

Generated by immunoSEQ multiplex PCR, the TCRdb table keeps only in-frame clones and is missing some. The sample has some 150,000 clones, almost 90% seen once; the top ten hold more than 1.5%. The clonotype comes from a woman aged 55-70 years with acute or convalescent COVID-19. The source material was peripheral blood.

The CDR3 loop reads CASVRGFGNTIYF. The DNA of the CDR3 is TGTGCCTCAGTAAGGGGGTTCGGAAACACCATATATTTT. The chain has TRBV30 and TRBJ1-3; tentative D call: TRBD1 (6 bases). V was trimmed by 7 bases and J by 4 bases, leaving 14 bases between them. Germline lookup yields CDR1 GTSNPN and CDR2 SVGIG (reference sequence). This CDR3 spans 13 amino acids.